This T cell receptor delta chain originates from a study of Vδ1+ human thymocytes. Study outcomes and limitations: Thymic TRG and TRD repertoires appeared highly polyclonal.

The template was reverse-transcribed extracted RNA. Multiplex PCR used pooled V-gene forward primers and a constant-region reverse primer to amplify CDR3s. TCRdb reprocessed the multiplex PCR reads through CATT. In the table there are 25,000 to 30,000 delta-chain clones, about 7% of which are singletons. The ends lost 4 bases at V and 0 bases at J; junction bases unmatched: 15. Germline lookup yields CDR1 TSWWSYY and CDR2 QGS. The CDR3 covers 19 residues. As to this clone: Its target is unknown.

The V call is TRDV1, the J call TRDJ1, with TRDD3 matching 9 bases. Sequenced input: Vdelta1+ gamma-delta thymocytes from the thymus. Stated subset: FACS-sorted CD3+ TCRalphabeta- TCRVdelta1+ TCRVdelta2- thymocytes. This clonotype was sampled from a girl in the first two years of life who had congenital heart surgery. The CDR3 loop is CALGGSIRFTGGDTDKLIF. In DNA, the CDR3 is TGTGCTCTTGGGGGTAGTATACGTTTTACTGGGGGAGACACCGATAAACTCATCTTT.